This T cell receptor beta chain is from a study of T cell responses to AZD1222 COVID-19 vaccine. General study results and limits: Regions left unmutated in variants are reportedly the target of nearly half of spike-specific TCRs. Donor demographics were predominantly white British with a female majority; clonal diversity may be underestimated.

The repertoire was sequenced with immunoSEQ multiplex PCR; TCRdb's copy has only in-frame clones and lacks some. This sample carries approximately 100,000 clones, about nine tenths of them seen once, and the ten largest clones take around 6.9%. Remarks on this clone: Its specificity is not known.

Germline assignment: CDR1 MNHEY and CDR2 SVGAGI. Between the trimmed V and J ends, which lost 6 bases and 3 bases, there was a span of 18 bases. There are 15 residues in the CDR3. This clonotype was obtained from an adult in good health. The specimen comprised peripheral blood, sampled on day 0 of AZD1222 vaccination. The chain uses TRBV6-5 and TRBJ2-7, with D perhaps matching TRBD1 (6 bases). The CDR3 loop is CASSRPGASIYEQYF. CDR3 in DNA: TGTGCCAGCAGCCGTCCAGGGGCGAGTATCTACGAGCAGTACTTC.